The source of this T cell receptor beta chain is a study of T-cell reconstitution after alpha-beta-depleted transplantation in children (dated by TCRdb to 2016 to 2017). In terms of the full investigation: Using TCR repertoire profiling, the study quantitatively followed how T-cell immune reconstitution unfolded in children after TCRalphabeta/CD19-depleted allogeneic hematopoietic cell transplantation.

With respect to this clonotype: Its antigen remains undetermined. The input lacks base qualities; no much larger clone sits a single base away.

Between the V and J ends, shortened by 6 bases and 7 bases respectively, the junction contains 9 bases. The CDR3 sequence holds 11 residues, the cysteine and phenylalanine included. The only DNA kept is the CDR3, 33 bases in frame from the first base. CDR1 and CDR2 (LGHNT, FRNRAP) derive from the germline V gene. Libraries came from PCR. Sequenced using an Illumina HiSeq 2500. To normalize quantification of the TCRbeta repertoire, the TCR libraries were built with molecular barcoding that relied on unique molecular identifiers. TCRdb reprocessing: public reads trimmed at Q25 with fastp, clones called with MiXCR, in-frame beta chains kept. Every CDR3 protein is listed once, alongside the most common genes and DNA of its rows. The sample includes approximately 640,000 distinct CDR3 sequences, with roughly 17% observed a single time. The ten top clones hold over 0.95% of the sample.

The source was PBMCs from the stem cell graft donor, collected from the stem cell graft. In this chain, TRBV12-5 is recombined with TRBJ2-5; TRBD2 is perhaps the D gene, given 5 matching bases. This sequence was found in a human donor who donated a stem cell graft to a child with acute myeloid leukemia. The CDR3 corresponds to CASGHGGTQYF. The nucleotides read TGTGCTAGTGGCCATGGAGGGACCCAGTACTTC.